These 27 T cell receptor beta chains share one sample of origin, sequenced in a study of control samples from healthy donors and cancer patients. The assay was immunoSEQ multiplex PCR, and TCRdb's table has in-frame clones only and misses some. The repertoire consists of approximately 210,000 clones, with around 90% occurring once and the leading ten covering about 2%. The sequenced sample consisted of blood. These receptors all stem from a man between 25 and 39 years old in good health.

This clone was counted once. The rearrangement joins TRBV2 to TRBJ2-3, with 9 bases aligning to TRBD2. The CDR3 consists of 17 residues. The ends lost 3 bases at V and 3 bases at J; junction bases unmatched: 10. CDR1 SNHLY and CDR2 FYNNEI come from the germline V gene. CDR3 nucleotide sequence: TGTGCCAGCAGTGATAAGCGGGCGGGGGGGCGAACAGATACGCAGTATTTT. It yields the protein CASSDKRAGGRTDTQYF.

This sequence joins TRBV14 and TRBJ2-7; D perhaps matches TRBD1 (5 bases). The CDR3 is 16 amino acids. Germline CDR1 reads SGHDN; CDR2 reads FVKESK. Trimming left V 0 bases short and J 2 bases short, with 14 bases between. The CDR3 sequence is CASSQDWTLHAYEQYF. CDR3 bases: TGTGCCAGCAGCCAAGACTGGACACTACATGCCTACGAGCAGTACTTC.

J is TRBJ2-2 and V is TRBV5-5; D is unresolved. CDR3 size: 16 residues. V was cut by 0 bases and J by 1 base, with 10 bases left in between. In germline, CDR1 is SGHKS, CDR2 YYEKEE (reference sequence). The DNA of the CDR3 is TGTGCCAGCAGCTTGGGGGCAAGACTGAACACCGGGGAGCTGTTTTTT. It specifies CASSLGARLNTGELFF.

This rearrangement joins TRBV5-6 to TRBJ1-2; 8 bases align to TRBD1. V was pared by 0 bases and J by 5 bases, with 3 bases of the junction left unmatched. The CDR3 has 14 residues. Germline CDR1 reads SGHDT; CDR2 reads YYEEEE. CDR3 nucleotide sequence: TGTGCCAGCAGCTTGGGACAGGGGCCGTATGGCTACACCTTC. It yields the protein CASSLGQGPYGYTF.

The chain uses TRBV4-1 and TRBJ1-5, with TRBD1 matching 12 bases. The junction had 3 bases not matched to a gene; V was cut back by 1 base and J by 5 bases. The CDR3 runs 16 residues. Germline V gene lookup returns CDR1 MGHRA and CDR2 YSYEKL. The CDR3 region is CASSQGDRGPYQPQHF. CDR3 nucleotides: TGCGCCAGCAGCCAAGGGGACAGGGGGCCGTATCAGCCCCAGCATTTT.

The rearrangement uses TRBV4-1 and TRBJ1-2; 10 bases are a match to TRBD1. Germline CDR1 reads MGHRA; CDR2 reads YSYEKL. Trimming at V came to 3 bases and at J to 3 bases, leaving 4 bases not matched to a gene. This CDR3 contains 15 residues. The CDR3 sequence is CASSQTGTGDYGYTF. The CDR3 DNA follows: TGCGCCAGCAGCCAGACTGGGACAGGGGACTATGGCTACACCTTC.

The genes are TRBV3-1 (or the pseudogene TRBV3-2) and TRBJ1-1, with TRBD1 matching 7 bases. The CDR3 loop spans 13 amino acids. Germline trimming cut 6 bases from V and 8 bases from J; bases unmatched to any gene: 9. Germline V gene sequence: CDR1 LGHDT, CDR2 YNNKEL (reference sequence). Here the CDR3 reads CASSFRQGSEAFF. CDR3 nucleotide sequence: TGTGCCAGCAGTTTCAGACAGGGAAGCGAAGCTTTCTTT.

In nucleotides, the CDR3 is TGTGCCAGCAGCTCCCTGACAGGGTTTGAGACCCAGTACTTC. Protein product: CASSSLTGFETQYF. This chain connects TRBV7-7 to TRBJ2-5; TRBD1 matches at 7 bases. V shed 4 bases and J 5 bases; nucleotides not matched to a gene: 7. The CDR3 totals 14 residues. Germline assignment: CDR1 SSHAT and CDR2 FNYEAQ (reference sequence).

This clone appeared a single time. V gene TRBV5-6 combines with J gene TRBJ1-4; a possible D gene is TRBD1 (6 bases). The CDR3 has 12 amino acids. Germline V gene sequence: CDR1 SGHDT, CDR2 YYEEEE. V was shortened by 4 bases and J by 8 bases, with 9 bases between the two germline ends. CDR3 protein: CASSLDREKLFF. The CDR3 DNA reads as TGTGCCAGCAGCCTTGACAGGGAAAAACTGTTTTTT.

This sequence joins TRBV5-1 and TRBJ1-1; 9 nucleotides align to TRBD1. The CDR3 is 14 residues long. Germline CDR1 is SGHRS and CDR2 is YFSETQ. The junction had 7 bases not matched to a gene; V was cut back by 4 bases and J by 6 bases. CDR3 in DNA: TGCGCCAGCAGCGTACAGGGGGCTGGGGCTGAAGCTTTCTTT. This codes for CASSVQGAGAEAFF.

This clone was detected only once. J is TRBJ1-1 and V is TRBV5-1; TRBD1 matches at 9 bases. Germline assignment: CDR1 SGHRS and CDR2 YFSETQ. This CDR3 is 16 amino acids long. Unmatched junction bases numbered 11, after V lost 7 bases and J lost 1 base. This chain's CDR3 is CASQGQGFQPNTEAFF. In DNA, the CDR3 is TGCGCCAGCCAGGGACAGGGTTTCCAGCCGAACACTGAAGCTTTCTTT.

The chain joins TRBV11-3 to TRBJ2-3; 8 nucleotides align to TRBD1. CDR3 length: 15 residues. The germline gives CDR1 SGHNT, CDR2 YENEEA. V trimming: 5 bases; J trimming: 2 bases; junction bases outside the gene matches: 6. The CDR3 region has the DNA TGTGCCAGCAGCCCAGGACAGGGAAACACAGATACGCAGTATTTT. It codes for CASSPGQGNTDTQYF.

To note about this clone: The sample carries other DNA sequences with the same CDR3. CDR3 nucleotide sequence: TGTGCCAGCAGCAGACAGGGGAGCAATCAGCCCCAGCATTTT. Protein product: CASSRQGSNQPQHF. The chain carries TRBV6-5 and TRBJ1-5, with 8 bases matching TRBD1. Looked up from germline, CDR1 is MNHEY and CDR2 is SVGAGI. The CDR3 contains 14 residues. V lost 6 bases to trimming and J lost 1 base; unmatched junction nucleotides: 2.

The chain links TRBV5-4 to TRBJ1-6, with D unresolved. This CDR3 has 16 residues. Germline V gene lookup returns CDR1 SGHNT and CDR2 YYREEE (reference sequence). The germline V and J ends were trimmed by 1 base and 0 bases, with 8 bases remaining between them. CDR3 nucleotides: TGTGCCAGCAGCTTGATAGGGAGCTCCTATAATTCACCCCTCCACTTT. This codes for CASSLIGSSYNSPLHF.

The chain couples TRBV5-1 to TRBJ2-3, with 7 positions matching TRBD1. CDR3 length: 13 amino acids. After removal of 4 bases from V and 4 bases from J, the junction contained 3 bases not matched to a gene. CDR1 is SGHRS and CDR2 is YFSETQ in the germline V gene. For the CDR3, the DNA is TGCGCCAGCAGCCCGACAGGGTCAGATACGCAGTATTTT. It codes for CASSPTGSDTQYF.

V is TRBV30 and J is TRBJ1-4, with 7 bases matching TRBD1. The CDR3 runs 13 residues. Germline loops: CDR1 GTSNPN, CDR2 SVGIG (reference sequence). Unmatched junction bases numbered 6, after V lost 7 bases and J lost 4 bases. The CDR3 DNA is TGTGCCTCCAAGGGGACAGATAATGAAAAACTGTTTTTT. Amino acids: CASKGTDNEKLFF.

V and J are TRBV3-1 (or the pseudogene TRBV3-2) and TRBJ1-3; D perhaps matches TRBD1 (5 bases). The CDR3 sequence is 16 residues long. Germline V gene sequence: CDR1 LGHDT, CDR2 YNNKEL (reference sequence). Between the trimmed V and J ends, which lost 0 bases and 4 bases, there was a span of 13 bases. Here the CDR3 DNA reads TGTGCCAGCAGCCAAGATGAGGGGCAGGTCGGAAACACCATATATTTT. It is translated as CASSQDEGQVGNTIYF.

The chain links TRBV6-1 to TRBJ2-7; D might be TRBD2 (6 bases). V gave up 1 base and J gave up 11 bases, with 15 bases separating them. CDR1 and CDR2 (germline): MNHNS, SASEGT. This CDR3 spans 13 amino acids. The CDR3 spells CASSEVAEFQKYF. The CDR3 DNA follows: TGTGCCAGCAGTGAAGTAGCGGAGTTTCAGAAGTACTTC.

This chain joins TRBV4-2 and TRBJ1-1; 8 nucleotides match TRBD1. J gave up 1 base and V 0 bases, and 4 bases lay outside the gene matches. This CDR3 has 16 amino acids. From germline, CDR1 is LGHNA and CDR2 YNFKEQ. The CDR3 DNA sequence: TGTGCCAGCAGCCAAGAACAGGGGGGTTCGAACACTGAAGCTTTCTTT. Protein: CASSQEQGGSNTEAFF.

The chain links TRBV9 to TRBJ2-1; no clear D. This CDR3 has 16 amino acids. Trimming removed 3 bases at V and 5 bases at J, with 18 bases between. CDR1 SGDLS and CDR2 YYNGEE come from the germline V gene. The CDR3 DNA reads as TGTGCCAGCAGCGGTGGACCAGCTACCGGTCACAATGAGCAGTTCTTC. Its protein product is CASSGGPATGHNEQFF.

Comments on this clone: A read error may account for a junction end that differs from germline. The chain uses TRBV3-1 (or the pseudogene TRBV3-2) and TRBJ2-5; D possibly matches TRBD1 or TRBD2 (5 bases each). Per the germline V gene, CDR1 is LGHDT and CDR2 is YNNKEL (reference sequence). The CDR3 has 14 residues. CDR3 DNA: TGTGCCGGCAGCCAAGGGACCTCCTCCCGGACCCAGTACTTC. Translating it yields CAGSQGTSSRTQYF.

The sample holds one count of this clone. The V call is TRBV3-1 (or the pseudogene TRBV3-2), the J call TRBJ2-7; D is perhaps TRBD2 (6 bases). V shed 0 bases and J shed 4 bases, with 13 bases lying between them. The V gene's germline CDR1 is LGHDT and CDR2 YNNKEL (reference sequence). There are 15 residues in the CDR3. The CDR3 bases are TGTGCCAGCAGCCAAGATCTGTGGGGGGAGTACGAGCAGTACTTC. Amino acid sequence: CASSQDLWGEYEQYF.

CDR3 DNA sequence: TGTGCCAGCAGCTTGGCCCCGGCAGGAAAGATAAGCACAGATACGCAGTATTTT. Translated, it gives CASSLAPAGKISTDTQYF. V is TRBV5-4 and J is TRBJ2-3, with D unresolved. The CDR3 loop spans 18 amino acids. Trimming shortened V by 0 bases and J by 0 bases, and 17 bases separated the two germline ends. Looked up from germline, CDR1 is SGHNT and CDR2 is YYREEE (reference sequence).

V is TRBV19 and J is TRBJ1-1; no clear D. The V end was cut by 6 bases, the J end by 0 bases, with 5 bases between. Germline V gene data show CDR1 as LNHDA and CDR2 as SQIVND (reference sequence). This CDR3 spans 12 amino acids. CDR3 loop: CASRVLNTEAFF. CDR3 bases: TGTGCCAGTAGGGTTTTGAACACTGAAGCTTTCTTT.

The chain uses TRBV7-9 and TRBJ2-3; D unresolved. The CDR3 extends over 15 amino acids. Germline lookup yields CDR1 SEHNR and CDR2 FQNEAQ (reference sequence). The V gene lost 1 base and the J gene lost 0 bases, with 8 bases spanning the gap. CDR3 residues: CASSLDGASTDTQYF. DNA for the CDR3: TGTGCCAGCAGCTTAGATGGAGCCAGCACAGATACGCAGTATTTT.

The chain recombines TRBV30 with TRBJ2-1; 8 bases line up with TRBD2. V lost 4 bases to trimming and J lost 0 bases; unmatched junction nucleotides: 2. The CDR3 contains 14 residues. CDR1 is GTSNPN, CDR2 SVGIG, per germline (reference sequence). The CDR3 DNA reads TGTGCCTGGACGAGCGGGGGCTCCTACAATGAGCAGTTCTTC. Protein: CAWTSGGSYNEQFF.

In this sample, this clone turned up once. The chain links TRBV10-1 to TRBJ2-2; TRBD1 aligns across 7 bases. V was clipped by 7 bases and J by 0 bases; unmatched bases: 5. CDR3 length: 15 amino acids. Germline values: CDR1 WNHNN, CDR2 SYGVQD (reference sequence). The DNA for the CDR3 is TGCGCCAGCAATACAGGGGATGCGAACACCGGGGAGCTGTTTTTT. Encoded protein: CASNTGDANTGELFF.